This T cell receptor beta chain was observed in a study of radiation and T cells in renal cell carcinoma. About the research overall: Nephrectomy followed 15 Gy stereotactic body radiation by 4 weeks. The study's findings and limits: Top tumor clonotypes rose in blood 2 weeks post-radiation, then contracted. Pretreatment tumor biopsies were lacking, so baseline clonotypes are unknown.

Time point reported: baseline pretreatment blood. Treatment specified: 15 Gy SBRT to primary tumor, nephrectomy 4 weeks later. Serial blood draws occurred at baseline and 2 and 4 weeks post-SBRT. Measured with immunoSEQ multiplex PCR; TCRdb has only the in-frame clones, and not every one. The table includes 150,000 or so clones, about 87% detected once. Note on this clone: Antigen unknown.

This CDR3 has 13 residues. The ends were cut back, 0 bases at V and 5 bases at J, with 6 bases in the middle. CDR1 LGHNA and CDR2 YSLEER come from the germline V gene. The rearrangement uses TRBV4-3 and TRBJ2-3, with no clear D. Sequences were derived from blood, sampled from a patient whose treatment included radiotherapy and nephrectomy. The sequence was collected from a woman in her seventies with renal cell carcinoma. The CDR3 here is CASSQDPGDTQYF. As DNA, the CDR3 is TGCGCCAGCAGCCAAGATCCCGGAGATACGCAGTATTTT.